The 9 T cell receptor beta chains listed next were all sequenced from one sample in a study of T cell responses to AZD1222 COVID-19 vaccine. Produced via immunoSEQ multiplex PCR; TCRdb's table is partial and in-frame only. This sample has 150,000 or so clones; just over 90% occur once, and the top ten carry approximately 1.3%. Here the sequenced sample was peripheral blood, taken 28 days after the second AZD1222 dose. These receptors all stem from an adult who received the AZD1222 COVID-19 vaccine.

The chain joins TRBV29-1 to TRBJ1-2; D unresolved. The CDR3 loop spans 10 amino acids. Per the germline V gene, CDR1 is SQVTM and CDR2 is ANQGSEA. DNA for the CDR3: TGCAGTGATTCTAGCTATGGCTACACCTTC. This codes for CSDSSYGYTF.

The rearrangement links TRBV19 to TRBJ2-2; 8 nucleotides agree with TRBD1. The CDR3 spans 14 residues. V lost 4 bases to trimming and J lost 6 bases; unmatched junction nucleotides: 4. Germline-derived CDR1 and CDR2 are LNHDA and SQIVND (reference sequence). Here the CDR3 DNA reads TGTGCCAGTAGTACAGGGGGCAGGGCCGGGGAGCTGTTTTTT. Its protein is CASSTGGRAGELFF.

The chain couples TRBV7-2 to TRBJ1-2, with TRBD1 as a possible D gene (5 bases). The CDR3 totals 14 residues. Germline assignment: CDR1 SGHTA and CDR2 FQGNSA. V lost 3 bases to trimming and J lost 8 bases, with 16 bases between them. The CDR3 DNA is TGTGCCAGCAGCTTGCGGCAGGGAGGTGGCGGCTACACCTTC. This codes for CASSLRQGGGGYTF.

The genes are TRBV11-3 and TRBJ2-1; 9 bases match TRBD2. Germline V gene sequence: CDR1 SGHNT, CDR2 YENEEA. This CDR3 has 15 residues. V dropped 5 bases and J dropped 3; count of bases not matched to a gene: 5. As DNA, the CDR3 is TGTGCCAGCAGCAAGGGACTAGCTGTCTACAATGAGCAGTTCTTC. This sequence encodes CASSKGLAVYNEQFF.

The chain joins TRBV5-1 to TRBJ2-1, with 7 nucleotides matching TRBD2. Germline-derived CDR1 and CDR2 are SGHRS and YFSETQ. The V gene end was trimmed by 0 bases and the J gene end by 4 bases; junction bases not matched to a gene: 4. The CDR3 is 15 residues long. CDR3 in amino acids: CASSLVAGAYNEQFF. In DNA, the CDR3 is TGCGCCAGCAGCTTGGTGGCGGGAGCTTACAATGAGCAGTTCTTC.

The CDR3 reads CASKGGRPRTDTQYF. The CDR3 region has the DNA TGTGCCAGTAAGGGCGGGAGGCCACGCACAGATACGCAGTATTTT. The chain couples TRBV19 to TRBJ2-3, with 8 bases identical to TRBD2. Germline V gene lookup returns CDR1 LNHDA and CDR2 SQIVND (reference sequence). The CDR3 runs to 15 residues. With V trimmed by 7 bases and J by 1 base, 7 bases remained unmatched. The variable domain in full, completed from reference TRBV19 and TRBJ2-3, reads DGGITQSPKYLFRKEGQNVTLSCEQNLNHDAMYWYRQDPGQGLRLIYYSQIVNDFQKGDIAEGYSVSREKKESFPLTVTSAQKNPTAFYLCASKGGRPRTDTQYFGPGTRLTVL.

The V gene is TRBV12-5, the J gene TRBJ2-2; no clear D gene. CDR3 length: 13 residues. Per the germline V gene, CDR1 is LGHNT and CDR2 is FRNRAP. V was shortened by 8 bases and J by 0 bases, with 7 bases between the two germline ends. This chain's CDR3 is CASPRPNTGELFF. The CDR3 DNA reads TGTGCTAGTCCACGGCCGAACACCGGGGAGCTGTTTTTT.

This chain connects TRBV28 to TRBJ2-1; 8 bases match TRBD1. This CDR3 is 14 amino acids long. The V and J ends lost 2 bases and 9 bases, in that order; junction bases with no gene match: 6. Germline V gene sequence: CDR1 MDHEN, CDR2 SYDVKM. CDR3 amino acids: CASSLGPGGSEQFF. The CDR3 region has the DNA TGTGCCAGCAGTTTAGGACCAGGGGGCAGTGAGCAGTTCTTC.

This rearrangement joins TRBV2 to TRBJ2-7; maybe TRBD2 (6 bases). The CDR3 covers 14 residues. Trimming cost V 3 bases and J 5 bases, with 14 bases left between them. CDR1 SNHLY and CDR2 FYNNEI come from the germline V gene. CDR3 amino acids: CASSERRVGDEQYF. CDR3 DNA sequence: TGTGCCAGCAGTGAGAGGAGGGTCGGCGACGAGCAGTACTTC.